The TCR beta chain under discussion was sequenced for a study of OX40 agonist ivuxolimab in advanced cancers. In the study overall: Earlier treatment with anti-PD-1, anti-PD-L1 or anti-CTLA-4 was permitted, and less than 50% had received some.

V lost 1 base and J lost 2; bases outside the gene matches: 4. Germline-derived CDR1 and CDR2 are MNHEY and SMNVEV (reference sequence). There are 16 residues in the CDR3. The repertoire was sequenced with immunoSEQ multiplex PCR; TCRdb's copy has only in-frame clones and lacks some. The sample includes about 57,000 clones, roughly 93% of them seen just once. Whole-study results and caveats: With doses of 0.1 to 3.0 mg/kg, CD4+ and CD8+ blood T cells had undergone clonal expansion by week 6.

As for this clone: Its antigen is unknown.

Specimen: CD4+ or CD8+ T cells sorted from blood, collected in a trial of the OX40 agonist ivuxolimab. J is TRBJ2-3 and V is TRBV27; 9 nucleotides match TRBD2. The clonotype originates from an adult with an advanced solid tumor such as melanoma, head and neck, liver or kidney cancer. The DNA for the CDR3 is TGTGCCAGCAGTTTATTTCCTAGCGGGGTCACAGATACGCAGTATTTT. It encodes CASSLFPSGVTDTQYF.